The rows below give T cell receptor beta chains drawn from one sample of a study of shared clonotypes between healthy human individuals. Only in-frame clones appear in the TCRdb table, and some are missing; sequencing was by immunoSEQ multiplex PCR. The data show roughly 2,000,000 clones, about 93% seen once. Sequencing used naive CD8+ T cells from PBMCs. These receptors were taken from a man aged 18-30 years in good health. Some clones in this sample may be carry-over from other donors' samples. Both conserved end residues are part of each CDR3. D genes are given only for firm matches. Size is omitted from some rows. Given values are once, few, many or a class for expanded clones.

j_call clone_size v_call d_call cdr3_aa cdr3_nt
TRBJ1-1 - TRBV18 TRBD1 CASSPTGQGRTEAFF TGTGCCAGCTCACCCACTGGACAGGGGAGGACTGAAGCTTTCTTT
TRBJ1-5 - TRBV6-6 - CASSWGSDQPQHF TGTGCCAGCAGTTGGGGGTCGGATCAGCCCCAGCATTTT
TRBJ2-7 - TRBV6-5 - CASSTGAWGYEQYF TGTGCCAGCAGTACCGGGGCCTGGGGCTACGAGCAGTACTTC
TRBJ2-3 once TRBV27 TRBD2 CASSLSAGGTDTQYF TGTGCCAGCAGTTTATCGGCGGGAGGCACAGATACGCAGTATTTT
TRBJ2-3 - TRBV4-3 TRBD2 CASSPGLAESTDTQYF TGCGCCAGCAGCCCGGGACTAGCGGAAAGCACAGATACGCAGTATTTT
TRBJ2-1 once TRBV9 - CASSVTRAHEQFF TGTGCCAGCAGCGTAACCAGGGCCCATGAGCAGTTCTTC
TRBJ2-1 - TRBV29-1 - CSVEDLLGNEQFF TGCAGCGTTGAAGATCTTCTGGGGAATGAGCAGTTCTTC
TRBJ2-6 - TRBV27 - CASSFFRVDGANVLTF TGTGCCAGCAGTTTCTTTAGGGTAGATGGGGCCAACGTCCTGACTTTC
TRBJ1-1 - TRBV28 TRBD1 CASYRDRNTEAFF TGTGCCAGTTACCGGGACAGGAACACTGAAGCTTTCTTT
TRBJ1-1 - TRBV15 - CATSRDPAARTVNTEAFF TGTGCCACCAGCAGAGACCCGGCCGCACGGACAGTGAACACTGAAGCTTTCTTT
TRBJ2-2 - TRBV7-9 TRBD2 CASSFLALLAGGPTGELFF TGTGCCAGCAGCTTCCTAGCCCTACTAGCGGGAGGGCCAACCGGGGAGCTGTTTTTT
TRBJ2-1 - TRBV27 - CASSWAAGAYNEQFF TGTGCCAGCAGTTGGGCGGCAGGGGCCTACAATGAGCAGTTCTTC
TRBJ2-1 - TRBV29-1 - CSGGPGSFNHYNEQFF TGCAGCGGCGGACCCGGGAGCTTTAACCACTACAATGAGCAGTTCTTC
TRBJ2-5 - TRBV27 - CASSLAGQGTQYF TGTGCCAGCAGTTTGGCGGGGCAAGGGACCCAGTACTTC
TRBJ2-7 - TRBV19 TRBD2 CALSSGEQYF TGTGCCCTTTCTAGCGGCGAGCAGTACTTC
TRBJ2-3 - TRBV5-1 TRBD2 CASSSRVAGAADTQYF TGCGCCAGCAGCTCCCGGGTAGCGGGAGCGGCAGATACGCAGTATTTT
TRBJ2-7 - TRBV27 TRBD1 CASSLKRLTGTETYEQYF TGTGCCAGCAGCCTTAAGCGGTTGACCGGGACAGAGACCTACGAGCAGTACTTC
TRBJ2-3 - TRBV4-3 - CASSQDVVYTDTQYF TGCGCCAGCAGCCAAGATGTGGTGTACACAGATACGCAGTATTTT
TRBJ2-4 - TRBV27 - CASSQGAPAKNIQYF TGTGCCAGCAGCCAAGGGGCCCCGGCCAAAAACATTCAGTACTTC
TRBJ1-1 - TRBV27 - CASSSTLAGFNTEAFF TGTGCCAGCAGTTCAACGTTGGCAGGGTTTAACACTGAAGCTTTCTTT